This TCR beta chain was identified in a study of regulatory T cells in long-lasting Graves disease. Study background: Patients met the persistent Graves' disease definition after over 5 years of antithyroid drugs with positive TSH receptor antibodies.

About this clonotype: Antigen: not known.

CDR3 length: 14 residues. Trimming cost V 3 bases and J 1 base, with 9 bases left between them. Germline V lookup: CDR1 LNHDA, CDR2 SQIVND (reference sequence). General observations from the study: Less diverse TCR repertoires were seen in persistent Graves' patients than in newly diagnosed ones.

Arm-PCR of CDR3 regions and iRepertoire HTBI primers were used to build TCR beta libraries. TCRdb analysed the multiplex PCR reads with MiXCR anew, one entry per CDR3 protein. The table lists around 460,000 distinct CDR3 sequences, roughly 23% of them singletons. Stated time point: persistent/refractory GD, antithyroid drugs over 5 years with positive TRAb. Researchers made the TCR library from RNA that was extracted from PBMCs. The chain joins TRBV19 to TRBJ1-2; no reliable D call. The specimen was peripheral blood mononuclear cells (PBMCs), collected when the disease was refractory, from a patient treated with antithyroid drugs. The receptor comes from a female donor with Graves disease. CDR3 residues: CASSIGTVNYGYTF. CDR3 coding DNA: TGTGCCAGTAGTATCGGAACAGTTAACTATGGCTACACCTTC.